The clone carrying this T cell receptor beta chain was counted many times. The data were taken from a study of identical twins. Trimming took 3 bases from V and 1 from J, leaving 3 bases between them. The CDR3 extends over 12 amino acids. TCRdb called the 5' RACE reads again in MiXCR, with one record for every CDR3 protein. Here the sample spans about 290,000 distinct CDR3 sequences, roughly 9.8% being singletons. These data were likewise used in another study, on yellow fever vaccine responses in identical twins.

V gene TRBV12-3 or TRBV12-4 combines with J gene TRBJ1-1, with D unresolved. The receptor comes from a woman younger than 35 in good health. Material: CD8+ T cells sorted from blood. The CDR3 region has the DNA TGTGCCAGCAGTTTCGGGAACACTGAAGCTTTCTTT. Translated: CASSFGNTEAFF.